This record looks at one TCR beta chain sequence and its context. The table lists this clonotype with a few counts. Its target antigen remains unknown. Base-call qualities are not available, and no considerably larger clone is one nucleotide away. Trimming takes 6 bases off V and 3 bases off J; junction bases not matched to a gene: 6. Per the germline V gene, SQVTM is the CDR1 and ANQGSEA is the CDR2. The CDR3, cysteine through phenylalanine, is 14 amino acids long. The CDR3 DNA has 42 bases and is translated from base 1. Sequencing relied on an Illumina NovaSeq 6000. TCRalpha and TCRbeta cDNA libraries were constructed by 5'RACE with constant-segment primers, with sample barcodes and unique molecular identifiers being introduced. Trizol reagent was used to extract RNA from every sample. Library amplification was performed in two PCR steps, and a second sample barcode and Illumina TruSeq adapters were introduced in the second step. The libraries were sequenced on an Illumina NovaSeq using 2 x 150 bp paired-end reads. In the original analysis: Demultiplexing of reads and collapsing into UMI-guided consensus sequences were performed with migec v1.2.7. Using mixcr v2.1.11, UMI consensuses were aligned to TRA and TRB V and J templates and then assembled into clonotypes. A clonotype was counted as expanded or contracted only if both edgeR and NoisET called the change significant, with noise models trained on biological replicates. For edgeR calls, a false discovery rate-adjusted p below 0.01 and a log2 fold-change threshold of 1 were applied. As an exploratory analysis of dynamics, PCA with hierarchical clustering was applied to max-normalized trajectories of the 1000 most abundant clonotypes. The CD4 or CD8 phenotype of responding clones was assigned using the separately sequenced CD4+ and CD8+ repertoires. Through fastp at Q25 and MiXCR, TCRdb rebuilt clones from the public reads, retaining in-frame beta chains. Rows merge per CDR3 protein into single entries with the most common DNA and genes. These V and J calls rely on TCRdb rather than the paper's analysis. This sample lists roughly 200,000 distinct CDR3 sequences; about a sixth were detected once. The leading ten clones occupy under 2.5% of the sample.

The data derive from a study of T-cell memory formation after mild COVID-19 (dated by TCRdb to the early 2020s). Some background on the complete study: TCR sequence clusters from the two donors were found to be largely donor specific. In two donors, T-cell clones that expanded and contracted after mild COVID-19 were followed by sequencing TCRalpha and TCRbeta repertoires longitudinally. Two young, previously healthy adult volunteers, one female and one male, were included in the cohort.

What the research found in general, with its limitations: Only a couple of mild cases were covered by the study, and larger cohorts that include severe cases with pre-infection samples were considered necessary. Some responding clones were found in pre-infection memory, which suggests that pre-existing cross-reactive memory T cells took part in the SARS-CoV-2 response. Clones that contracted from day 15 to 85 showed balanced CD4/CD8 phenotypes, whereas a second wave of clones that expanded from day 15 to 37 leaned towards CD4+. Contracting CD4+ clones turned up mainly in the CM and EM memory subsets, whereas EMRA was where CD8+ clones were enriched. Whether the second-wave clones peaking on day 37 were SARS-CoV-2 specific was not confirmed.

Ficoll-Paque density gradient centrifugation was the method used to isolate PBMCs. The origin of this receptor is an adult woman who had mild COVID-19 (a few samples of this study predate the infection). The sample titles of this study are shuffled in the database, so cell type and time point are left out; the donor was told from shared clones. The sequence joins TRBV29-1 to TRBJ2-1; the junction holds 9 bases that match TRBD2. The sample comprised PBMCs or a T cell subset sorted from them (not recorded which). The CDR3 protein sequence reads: CSVLAGVLYNEQFF. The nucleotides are TGCAGCGTCTTAGCGGGGGTGCTCTACAATGAGCAGTTCTTC.